The sequence of this T cell receptor (beta chain) was determined in a study of technical replicates of blood from a few donors. Data came from immunoSEQ multiplex PCR; TCRdb stores just in-frame clones and leaves some out. The sample lists fewer than 90,000 clones, about 88% occurring once. Sequencing used T cells isolated from PBMCs. This TCR was sampled from a human donor in good health.

CDR3 DNA sequence: TGTGCCAGCAGCGGAATCGGGACAGGGGATAGAAACACCATATATTTT. It codes for CASSGIGTGDRNTIYF. The chain carries TRBV11-2 and TRBJ1-3, with 10 bases lining up with TRBD1. CDR3 length: 16 amino acids. V trimming: 5 bases; J trimming: 5 bases; junction bases outside the gene matches: 9. CDR1 is SGHAT, CDR2 FQNNGV, per germline.